A selection of T cell receptor beta chains follows, all from one sample in a study of T cell responses to AZD1222 COVID-19 vaccine. The data were produced by immunoSEQ multiplex PCR, yet TCRdb's version contains in-frame clones alone and is incomplete. The table shows about 200,000 clones, with approximately 93% occurring only once. The sequenced sample was peripheral blood, obtained 28 days after the second AZD1222 dose. Receptors were obtained from an adult who received the AZD1222 COVID-19 vaccine. Each CDR3 is given with its conserved first and last residue. Fields, in order: J gene, D gene, V gene, clone size, CDR3 DNA, CDR3 protein. D genes are given only for firm matches. Only some rows state a clone size, as once, few, many or a class for expanded clones.

j_gene: TRBJ1-5; d_gene: .; v_gene: TRBV5-8; abundance: .; CDR3nt: TGTGCCAGCAGCTTGTTAGGGCAGACCAATCAGCCCCAGCATTTT; CDR3aa: CASSLLGQTNQPQHF
j_gene: TRBJ2-7; d_gene: .; v_gene: TRBV5-1; abundance: .; CDR3nt: TGCGCCAGCAGCCTCGACCCTGCTTCCTACGAGCAGTACTTC; CDR3aa: CASSLDPASYEQYF
j_gene: TRBJ1-5; d_gene: .; v_gene: TRBV28; abundance: .; CDR3nt: TGTGCCAGCAGTTACGCGAGGCAGCCCCAGCATTTT; CDR3aa: CASSYARQPQHF
j_gene: TRBJ1-2; d_gene: .; v_gene: TRBV7-8; abundance: .; CDR3nt: TGTGCCAGCAGCTTAAGCAGGGACTATGGCTACACCTTC; CDR3aa: CASSLSRDYGYTF
j_gene: TRBJ1-2; d_gene: .; v_gene: TRBV5-1; abundance: .; CDR3nt: TGCGCCAGCAGCTTATACGATGGCTACACCTTC; CDR3aa: CASSLYDGYTF
j_gene: TRBJ2-5; d_gene: .; v_gene: TRBV18; abundance: .; CDR3nt: TGTGCCAGCTCAACACTTATAGAGACCCAGTACTTC; CDR3aa: CASSTLIETQYF
j_gene: TRBJ2-7; d_gene: .; v_gene: TRBV6-1; abundance: .; CDR3nt: TGTGCCAGCAGTGAGGAGGTCCAGGGAGCCTACGAGCAGTACTTC; CDR3aa: CASSEEVQGAYEQYF
j_gene: TRBJ2-1; d_gene: .; v_gene: TRBV2; abundance: .; CDR3nt: TGTGCCAGCAGTGGGATAGGTTACAATGAGCAGTTCTTC; CDR3aa: CASSGIGYNEQFF
j_gene: TRBJ1-5; d_gene: TRBD1; v_gene: TRBV6-1; abundance: .; CDR3nt: TGTGCCAGCAGTGAAGATGGAACGGGACAGGGATTCCAGCCCCAGCATTTT; CDR3aa: CASSEDGTGQGFQPQHF
j_gene: TRBJ2-1; d_gene: .; v_gene: TRBV7-3; abundance: .; CDR3nt: TGTGCCAGCAGCTCTGCAGGCGGTGAGCAGTTCTTC; CDR3aa: CASSSAGGEQFF
j_gene: TRBJ1-1; d_gene: TRBD1; v_gene: TRBV24-1; abundance: .; CDR3nt: TGTGCCACCAGCAGGACAGGGGACACTGAAGCTTTCTTT; CDR3aa: CATSRTGDTEAFF
j_gene: TRBJ1-2; d_gene: .; v_gene: TRBV6-5; abundance: .; CDR3nt: TGTGCCAGCAGTTACTCGGAGCGAGGAGGCTACACCTTC; CDR3aa: CASSYSERGGYTF
j_gene: TRBJ2-7; d_gene: .; v_gene: TRBV6-5; abundance: .; CDR3nt: TGTGCCAGCAGGCAAATACCCCAAGATCACGAGCAGTACTTC; CDR3aa: CASRQIPQDHEQYF
j_gene: TRBJ1-4; d_gene: .; v_gene: TRBV28; abundance: .; CDR3nt: TGTGCCAGCCTTGACGGAGAAAGTTTAACTAATGAAAAACTGTTTTTT; CDR3aa: CASLDGESLTNEKLFF
j_gene: TRBJ1-6; d_gene: .; v_gene: TRBV5-1; abundance: .; CDR3nt: TGCGCCAGCAGCTTGGCATTGGGCAGGGGAGATTCACCCCTCCACTTT; CDR3aa: CASSLALGRGDSPLHF
j_gene: TRBJ1-1; d_gene: .; v_gene: TRBV28; abundance: .; CDR3nt: TGTGCCAGCGGTCTGACGGGGCGGACTGAAGCTTTCTTT; CDR3aa: CASGLTGRTEAFF
j_gene: TRBJ1-2; d_gene: .; v_gene: TRBV29-1; abundance: .; CDR3nt: TGCAGCGTTGCGGGGGCGCCTGGCTACACCTTC; CDR3aa: CSVAGAPGYTF
j_gene: TRBJ2-3; d_gene: TRBD2; v_gene: TRBV7-2; abundance: .; CDR3nt: TGTGCCAGCACTCTGACCAGCGGGGTGGGAACAGATACGCAGTATTTT; CDR3aa: CASTLTSGVGTDTQYF
j_gene: TRBJ2-1; d_gene: TRBD1; v_gene: TRBV5-1; abundance: .; CDR3nt: TGCGCCAGCAGCTTGGGTGGGACAGGGGTGACCTACAATGAGCAGTTCTTC; CDR3aa: CASSLGGTGVTYNEQFF
j_gene: TRBJ2-1; d_gene: .; v_gene: TRBV10-2; abundance: .; CDR3nt: TGCGCCAGCAGTGAGCAGGGGTCGGGCAATGAGCAGTTCTTC; CDR3aa: CASSEQGSGNEQFF
j_gene: TRBJ2-7; d_gene: .; v_gene: TRBV6-5; abundance: .; CDR3nt: TGTGCCAGCAGCCTCCCCGGCAGCTACGAGCAGTACTTC; CDR3aa: CASSLPGSYEQYF
j_gene: TRBJ1-5; d_gene: .; v_gene: TRBV19; abundance: .; CDR3nt: TGTGCCAGTAGTCTGGCACAGTATAGCAATCAGCCCCAGCATTTT; CDR3aa: CASSLAQYSNQPQHF
j_gene: TRBJ1-2; d_gene: TRBD1; v_gene: TRBV3-1/TRBV3-2; abundance: .; CDR3nt: TGTGCCAGCAGCCAAGAGTCTTCGGGACAGGGCTATGGCTACACCTTC; CDR3aa: CASSQESSGQGYGYTF
j_gene: TRBJ2-3; d_gene: .; v_gene: TRBV21-1; abundance: .; CDR3nt: TGTGCCAGCAGCAAATCGGGACCTAATACAGGGGGCGAGGGCACAGATACGCAGTATTTT; CDR3aa: CASSKSGPNTGGEGTDTQYF
j_gene: TRBJ1-5; d_gene: .; v_gene: TRBV6-6; abundance: few; CDR3nt: TGTGCCAGCAGAGACGGGATTCAGCCCCAGCATTTT; CDR3aa: CASRDGIQPQHF
j_gene: TRBJ1-2; d_gene: TRBD1; v_gene: TRBV5-1; abundance: .; CDR3nt: TGCGCCAGCGCCGGGACAGGGGATGCGCGGTATGGCTACACCTTC; CDR3aa: CASAGTGDARYGYTF
j_gene: TRBJ1-2; d_gene: .; v_gene: TRBV16; abundance: .; CDR3nt: TGTGCCAGCAGCCAATATCCTCAGGAGGGCTACACCTTC; CDR3aa: CASSQYPQEGYTF
j_gene: TRBJ1-5; d_gene: .; v_gene: TRBV6-5; abundance: .; CDR3nt: TGTGCCAGCACATGGTCTTATCAGCCCCAGCATTTT; CDR3aa: CASTWSYQPQHF
j_gene: TRBJ2-2; d_gene: .; v_gene: TRBV19; abundance: .; CDR3nt: TGTGCCAGTAGTCTAGCCGACCGCTACACCGGGGAGCTGTTTTTT; CDR3aa: CASSLADRYTGELFF
j_gene: TRBJ1-4; d_gene: TRBD1; v_gene: TRBV30; abundance: .; CDR3nt: TGTGCCTGGAGTGGGGAATCGACAGGGGGGAGTGAAAAACTGTTTTTT; CDR3aa: CAWSGESTGGSEKLFF
j_gene: TRBJ2-2; d_gene: .; v_gene: TRBV4-3; abundance: .; CDR3nt: TGCGCCAGCAGCCAAGCGTCCGGGGAGCTGTTTTTT; CDR3aa: CASSQASGELFF